The clone carrying this TCR beta chain was recorded at least ten times. Its antigen is currently unknown. This sample is part of a study of human T cells and chemical hapten exposure. The overall study: The use of 2% DPC on roughly 2 cm by roughly 2 cm of upper inner arm skin constituted sensitization. Slight differences in pooled library volume were the main source of varying TCR yields across samples. General study findings and limits: As patch test score rose, PT1 expanded TCR counts tended to rise as well. While controls formed fewer of them, expanded TCRs formed significantly more large CDR3 similarity clusters.

Germline V gene lookup returns CDR1 MNHEY and CDR2 SVGAGI. The V end lost 5 bases, the J end lost 6 bases, and 14 bases lay between the germline ends. The CDR3 extends over 14 amino acids. Described time point: pre-sensitization, week 0. As for treatment: therapeutic diphenylcyclopropenone sensitization with weekly scalp DPC. TCRdb analysed the RACE reads with MiXCR anew, one entry per CDR3 protein. The sample contains approximately 320,000 distinct CDR3 sequences, 5% to 6.5% of which appear only once. This clonotype was obtained from a woman between 18 and 29 years old with alopecia areata. Some clones in this sample may be carry-over from other donors' samples. The V gene is TRBV6-5, the J gene TRBJ1-5; possible D gene TRBD1, 6 bases. This specimen consisted of whole blood, obtained in connection with sensitization to the hapten diphenylcyclopropenone (DPC). Here the CDR3 reads CASSTRGAGQPQHF. DNA for the CDR3: TGTGCCAGCAGTACGAGGGGGGCAGGTCAGCCCCAGCATTTT.